A selection of T cell receptor beta chains follows, all from one sample in a study of T-cell reconstitution after alpha-beta-depleted transplantation in children. TCRdb itself ran the PCR reads through MiXCR, one entry per CDR3 protein. In the table there are some 390,000 distinct CDR3 sequences, 20% of which are singletons. Here the sequenced sample was PBMCs from the stem cell graft donor, taken from the stem cell graft. The receptors shown here come from a human donor who donated a stem cell graft to a child with acute myeloid leukemia. Each CDR3 is given with its conserved first and last residue. D genes are given only for firm matches. Size tells how often a clone was seen (once, few, many) or the class of an expanded clone, and some rows leave it out.

TRBD2	few	TRBJ2-1	TRBV20-1	CSGLGLAVYNEQFF	TGCAGTGGGCTGGGGCTAGCGGTCTACAATGAGCAGTTCTTC
-	once	TRBJ2-5	TRBV6-2/TRBV6-3	CASTHSSETQYF	TGTGCCAGCACCCATAGTTCGGAGACCCAGTACTTC
-	-	TRBJ1-2	TRBV7-9	CASSLFKVGYTF	TGTGCCAGCAGCTTATTTAAGGTTGGCTACACCTTC
-	-	TRBJ2-5	TRBV15	CATSRTGQLQETQYF	TGTGCCACCAGCAGGACCGGACAGCTACAAGAGACCCAGTACTTC
-	many	TRBJ2-1	TRBV25-1	CASSERGDSFYNEQFF	TGTGCCAGCAGTGAAAGGGGGGATTCTTTCTACAATGAGCAGTTCTTC
-	-	TRBJ2-6	TRBV5-1	CASRGIVDSGANVLTF	TGCGCCAGCAGAGGGATCGTTGACTCTGGGGCCAACGTCCTGACTTTC
-	few	TRBJ2-1	TRBV11-2	CASSSEPSSYNEQFF	TGTGCCAGCAGCTCCGAGCCAAGCTCCTACAATGAGCAGTTCTTC
-	few	TRBJ2-7	TRBV5-1	CASSLQGVTYEQYF	TGCGCCAGCAGCTTGCAGGGTGTCACCTACGAGCAGTACTTC
-	-	TRBJ2-1	TRBV29-1	CSVASGASYNEQFF	TGCAGCGTTGCGTCGGGGGCCTCCTACAATGAGCAGTTCTTC
-	many	TRBJ2-7	TRBV6-1	CASTTLPGPPLYEQYF	TGTGCCAGCACCACACTCCCCGGGCCACCTCTCTACGAGCAGTACTTC
TRBD1	-	TRBJ2-1	TRBV10-3	CATTPGTENNEQFF	TGTGCCACCACCCCCGGGACAGAGAACAATGAGCAGTTCTTC
TRBD2	few	TRBJ2-1	TRBV24-1	CATSPSGSSYNEQFF	TGTGCCACCAGCCCTAGCGGGAGCTCCTACAATGAGCAGTTCTTC
-	-	TRBJ2-5	TRBV7-3	CASSLTVGGSGETQYF	TGTGCCAGCAGCTTAACGGTAGGGGGAAGCGGAGAGACCCAGTACTTC
-	few	TRBJ2-5	TRBV5-1	CASSLEGRLETQYF	TGCGCCAGCAGCTTGGAAGGGCGGCTAGAGACCCAGTACTTC
TRBD1	once	TRBJ2-1	TRBV5-1	CASSSDGTGGSYNEQFF	TGCGCCAGCAGCTCCGATGGCACAGGGGGCTCCTACAATGAGCAGTTCTTC
TRBD1	-	TRBJ2-7	TRBV7-9	CASSPRTGSSYEQYF	TGTGCCAGCAGCCCGAGGACAGGGAGCTCCTACGAGCAGTACTTC
-	few	TRBJ1-5	TRBV6-5	CASSYLGYSNQPQHF	TGTGCCAGCAGTTACTTGGGGTATAGCAATCAGCCCCAGCATTTT
TRBD2	-	TRBJ2-5	TRBV28	CASTSSGSGETQYF	TGTGCCAGCACATCAAGCGGGAGTGGTGAGACCCAGTACTTC
-	-	TRBJ2-3	TRBV12-3/TRBV12-4	CASSRRGALGTDTQYF	TGTGCCAGCAGCCGACGGGGGGCTCTTGGCACAGATACGCAGTATTTT
-	-	TRBJ1-1	TRBV6-5	CASRAPSGVAFF	TGTGCCAGCAGAGCCCCGAGCGGAGTAGCTTTCTTT
-	many	TRBJ2-7	TRBV10-3	CAISQRGTGTYEQYF	TGTGCCATCAGTCAACGCGGGACGGGAACCTACGAGCAGTACTTC
-	-	TRBJ2-1	TRBV12-3/TRBV12-4	CASSLTTGWNEQFF	TGTGCCAGCAGTTTAACAACGGGGTGGAATGAGCAGTTCTTC
-	-	TRBJ1-5	TRBV20-1	CSARDRARGNQPQHF	TGCAGTGCGCGCGACAGAGCGAGAGGCAATCAGCCCCAGCATTTT
TRBD2	few	TRBJ2-1	TRBV4-1	CASSQGTSGSSVNEQFF	TGCGCCAGCAGCCAAGGGACTAGCGGGAGTAGCGTGAATGAGCAGTTCTTC
-	-	TRBJ2-2	TRBV29-1	CSVSAPNTGELFF	TGCAGCGTTTCCGCCCCGAACACCGGGGAGCTGTTTTTT